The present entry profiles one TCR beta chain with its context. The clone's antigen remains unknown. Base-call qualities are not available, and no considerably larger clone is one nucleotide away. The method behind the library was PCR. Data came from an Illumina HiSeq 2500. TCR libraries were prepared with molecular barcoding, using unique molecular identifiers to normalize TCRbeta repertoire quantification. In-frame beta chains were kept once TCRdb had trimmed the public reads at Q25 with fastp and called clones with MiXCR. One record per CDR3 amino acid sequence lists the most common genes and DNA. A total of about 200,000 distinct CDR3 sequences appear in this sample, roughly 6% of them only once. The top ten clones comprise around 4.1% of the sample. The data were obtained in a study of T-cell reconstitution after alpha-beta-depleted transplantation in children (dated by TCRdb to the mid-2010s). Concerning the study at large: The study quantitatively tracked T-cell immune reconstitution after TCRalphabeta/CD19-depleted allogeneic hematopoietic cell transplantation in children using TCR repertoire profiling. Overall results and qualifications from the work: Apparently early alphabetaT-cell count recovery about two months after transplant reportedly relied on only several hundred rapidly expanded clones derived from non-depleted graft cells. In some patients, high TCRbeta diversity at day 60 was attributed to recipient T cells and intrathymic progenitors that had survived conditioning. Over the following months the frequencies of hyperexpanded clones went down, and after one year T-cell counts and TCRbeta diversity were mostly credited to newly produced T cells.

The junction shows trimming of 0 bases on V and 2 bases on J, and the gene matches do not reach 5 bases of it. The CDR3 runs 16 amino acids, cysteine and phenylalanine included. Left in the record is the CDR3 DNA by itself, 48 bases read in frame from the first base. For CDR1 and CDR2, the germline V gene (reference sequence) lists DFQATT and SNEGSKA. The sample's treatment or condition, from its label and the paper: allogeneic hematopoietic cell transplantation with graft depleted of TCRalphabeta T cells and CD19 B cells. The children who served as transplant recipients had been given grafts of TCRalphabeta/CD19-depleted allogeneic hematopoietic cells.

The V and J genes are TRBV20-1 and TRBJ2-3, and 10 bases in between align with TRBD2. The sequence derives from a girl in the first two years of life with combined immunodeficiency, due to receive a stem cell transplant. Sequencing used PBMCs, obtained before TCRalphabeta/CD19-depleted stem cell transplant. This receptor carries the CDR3 CSARDGLAEPTDTQYF. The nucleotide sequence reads TGCAGTGCTAGAGACGGACTAGCGGAGCCCACAGATACGCAGTATTTT.